What follows are 27 T cell receptor beta chains derived from one specimen sequenced in a study of Graves' ophthalmopathy and Graves' hyperthyroidism. Researchers took RNA transcripts and amplified TCR beta CDR3 regions from them. First-round RT-PCR with HTBI primers preceded a second-round multiplex PCR. One entry per CDR3 protein results from TCRdb running MiXCR on the multiplex PCR reads. The sample records approximately 150,000 distinct CDR3 sequences, around two fifths being singletons. Sequences were obtained from peripheral blood. The receptors stem from a man aged 30-40 years with Graves' ophthalmopathy.

This clonotype was seen ten or more times. The chain is built from TRBV12-3 or TRBV12-4 and TRBJ1-6; TRBD1 aligns across 7 bases. The CDR3 extends over 13 amino acids. The J segment lost 10 bases and the V segment lost 6 bases, leaving 6 bases of the junction unmatched. CDR3 region: CASSLIQGSPLHF. For the CDR3, the DNA is TGTGCCAGCAGCTTGATACAGGGGTCACCCCTCCACTTT.

This clonotype was recorded many times. The rearrangement links TRBV6-2 or TRBV6-3 to TRBJ1-5, with D perhaps TRBD1 (5 bases). CDR3 length: 12 amino acids. Germline V gene sequence: CDR1 MNHEY, CDR2 SVGEGT. The V end lost 8 bases, the J end lost 0 bases, and 5 bases lay between the germline ends. CDR3 sequence: CASGTSNQPQHF. The CDR3 DNA follows: TGTGCCAGCGGGACTAGCAATCAGCCCCAGCATTTT.

The chain recombines TRBV15 with TRBJ1-5; the D gene is possibly TRBD1 (6 bases). V lost 0 bases and J lost 6, with 12 bases in between. The CDR3 is 15 residues long. Germline CDR1 and CDR2: LNHNV and YYDKDF (reference sequence). The CDR3 loop is CATSRDNGGGQPQHF. In DNA, the CDR3 is TGTGCCACCAGCAGAGATAACGGGGGCGGTCAGCCCCAGCATTTT.

The V call is TRBV6-2 or TRBV6-3, the J call TRBJ2-7; D is ambiguous. V lost 6 bases and J lost 5, with 20 bases in between. CDR3 length: 15 residues. Germline lookup yields CDR1 MNHEY and CDR2 SVGEGT. CDR3 coding DNA: TGTGCCAGCAGACCCGACGGTTCAGGTTTCGACGAGCAGTACTTC. This encodes CASRPDGSGFDEQYF.

The chain uses TRBV2 and TRBJ2-1; 11 positions match TRBD2. The CDR3 length is 15 residues. With 4 bases clipped from V and 6 bases from J, the junction kept 5 bases outside the gene matches. Germline CDR1 is SNHLY and CDR2 is FYNNEI. The CDR3 protein is CASSVLAGGGNEQFF. DNA for the CDR3: TGTGCCAGCAGTGTATTAGCGGGAGGGGGCAATGAGCAGTTCTTC.

This sequence joins TRBV4-3 and TRBJ1-1, with 7 bases identical to TRBD1. Losses at the gene ends were 3 bases for V and 4 bases for J; bases not matched to a gene: 5. The germline V gene encodes CDR1 LGHNA and CDR2 YSLEER. This CDR3 comprises 14 residues. As DNA, the CDR3 is TGCGCCAGCAGCCAGAACCGGGACAGCACTGAAGCTTTCTTT. This gives the protein CASSQNRDSTEAFF.

This chain links TRBV12-3 or TRBV12-4 with TRBJ1-3; the D gene is possibly TRBD1 (6 bases). The V and J ends lost 6 bases and 4 bases respectively, with 7 bases between them. The CDR3 loop spans 12 amino acids. CDR3 nucleotide sequence: TGTGCCAGCAGCGGACAGGGAAACACCATATATTTT. Translated: CASSGQGNTIYF.

At least ten counts were recorded for this clonotype. The V call is TRBV20-1, the J call TRBJ2-7, with D hard to call. The length of the CDR3 is 13 residues. V was shortened by 1 base and J by 3 bases, with 10 bases between the two germline ends. Germline CDR1 reads DFQATT; CDR2 reads SNEGSKA (reference sequence). CDR3 sequence: CSARGEFDYEQYF. The DNA for the CDR3 is TGCAGTGCTAGAGGGGAATTTGACTACGAGCAGTACTTC.

The chain employs TRBV6-2 or TRBV6-3 and TRBJ2-7; D is perhaps TRBD1 (5 bases). V lost 2 bases, J lost 3 bases, and 11 bases lay in between. The V gene's germline CDR1 is MNHEY and CDR2 SVGEGT. The CDR3 has 14 amino acids. The CDR3 nucleotides read TGTGCCAGCAGTTACAGCAGGGCCCACTACGAGCAGTACTTC. It specifies CASSYSRAHYEQYF.

This clonotype has a count of ten or more. This could be a read error, since a much larger clone is one nucleotide away. This rearrangement joins TRBV2 to TRBJ2-2, with D tentatively TRBD1 (6 bases). The germline V gene encodes CDR1 SNHLY and CDR2 FYNNEI. This CDR3 comprises 15 residues. The DNA for the CDR3 is TGTGCCAGCAGCGAGGGTCAGGGGAACACCGGGGAGCTGCTTTTT. Protein product: CASSEGQGNTGELLF.

This clonotype came up once. The chain is built from TRBV7-2 and TRBJ1-1; tentative D call: TRBD1 (6 bases). The V and J ends lost 1 base and 4 bases respectively, with 13 bases between them. CDR3 size: 15 residues. The germline V gene has CDR1 SGHTA and CDR2 FQGNSA. The CDR3 sequence: CASSLVTGLATEAFF. For the CDR3, the DNA is TGTGCCAGCAGCTTAGTGACAGGCCTTGCCACTGAAGCTTTCTTT.

The chain couples TRBV19 to TRBJ2-7, with D unclear. V lost 3 bases to trimming and J lost 2 bases, with 14 bases between them. Germline CDR1 reads LNHDA; CDR2 reads SQIVND (reference sequence). The CDR3 totals 15 residues. In DNA, the CDR3 is TGTGCCAGTAGTATCACGGTTCCAGCCACCTACGAGCAGTACTTC. Translating gives CASSITVPATYEQYF.

This clonotype was detected many times. The chain has TRBV11-3 and TRBJ2-7; D is undetermined. The CDR3 length is 12 residues. Germline CDR1 reads SGHNT; CDR2 reads YENEEA. With 5 bases removed from V and 1 base from J, the gap between germline ends came to 6 bases. This chain's CDR3 is CASSHGSYEQYF. The CDR3 coding sequence is TGTGCCAGCAGCCACGGTTCCTACGAGCAGTACTTC. The full variable domain, in which reference TRBV11-3 and TRBJ2-7 provide the parts outside the CDR3, is EAGVVQSPRYKIIEKKQPVAFWCNPISGHNTLYWYLQNLGQGPELLIRYENEEAVDDSQLPKDRFSAERLKGVDSTLKIQPAELGDSAVYLCASSHGSYEQYFGPGTRLTVT.

This clonotype turned up a few times. The chain joins TRBV6-5 to TRBJ1-2, with 7 bases matching TRBD1. From germline, CDR1 is MNHEY and CDR2 SVGAGI. V was pared by 3 bases and J by 5 bases, with 9 bases of the junction left unmatched. This CDR3 comprises 15 residues. The CDR3 loop reads CASSYSAGTDYGYTF. The CDR3 DNA sequence: TGTGCCAGCAGTTATTCCGCCGGGACAGATTATGGCTACACCTTC.

This clonotype has at least ten counts. The V gene is TRBV12-3 or TRBV12-4, the J gene TRBJ1-2; TRBD1 might be the D (5 bases). Trimming pared 0 bases from V and 6 bases from J, leaving 11 bases between. The CDR3 is 14 amino acids. The DNA for the CDR3 is TGTGCCAGCAGTTTAGCCCGGGGGAAGAATGGCTACACCTTC. It yields the protein CASSLARGKNGYTF.

This chain connects TRBV6-1 to TRBJ2-7; D may be TRBD2 (5 bases). The V gene lost 6 bases and the J gene lost 2 bases, with 8 bases spanning the gap. The CDR3 spans 12 residues. CDR1 and CDR2 from the germline V gene are MNHNS and SASEGT. The CDR3, as DNA: TGTGCCAGCAGGGACTTGACCTACGAGCAGTACTTC. This codes for CASRDLTYEQYF.

The chain has TRBV29-1 and TRBJ2-5; TRBD2 is a possible D gene (6 bases). Germline assignment: CDR1 SQVTM and CDR2 ANQGSEA. Trimming took 1 base from V and 7 from J, leaving 13 bases between them. The CDR3 has 13 residues. The DNA for the CDR3 is TGCAGCGTTGAAGGCAGGGACTTGGTGACCCAGTACTTC. Translated: CSVEGRDLVTQYF. Combining the CDR3 with reference TRBV29-1 and TRBJ2-5 gives the whole variable domain SAVISQKPSRDICQRGTSLTIQCQVDSQVTMMFWYRQQPGQSLTLIATANQGSEATYESGFVIDKFPISRPNLTFSTLTVSNMSPEDSSIYLCSVEGRDLVTQYFGPGTRLLVL.

The chain joins TRBV12-3 or TRBV12-4 to TRBJ2-5, with 9 bases fitting TRBD2. CDR3 length: 18 amino acids. With V trimmed by 2 bases and J by 1 base, 11 bases remained unmatched. The CDR3 sequence: CASSLLPPSGAFQETQYF. CDR3 DNA sequence: TGTGCCAGCAGTTTATTGCCCCCTAGCGGGGCGTTCCAAGAGACCCAGTACTTC.

This clonotype was counted at least ten times. V and J are TRBV11-1 and TRBJ1-1, with D perhaps matching TRBD1 (5 bases). CDR3 length: 17 residues. Trimming removed 5 bases from V and 4 bases from J, with 23 bases in between. Germline V lookup: CDR1 SGHAT, CDR2 FQDESV (reference sequence). CDR3 loop: CASSLRRSGVRGTEAFF. CDR3 DNA: TGTGCCAGCAGCCTCCGACGTTCGGGGGTACGGGGCACTGAAGCTTTCTTT.

The rearrangement links TRBV7-4 to TRBJ2-7, with a possible D match to TRBD2 (5 bases). V was cut by 5 bases and J by 0 bases, with 23 bases left in between. CDR1 and CDR2 (germline): SGHVT, SQSDAQ. This CDR3 comprises 18 residues. CDR3 coding DNA: TGTGCCAGCAGCCCCTATTGGGTCCTCTCGCGGGCCTCCTACGAGCAGTACTTC. Translating it yields CASSPYWVLSRASYEQYF.

This clonotype was seen only once. One end of the junction fails to match germline, which may point to a read error. The J gene is TRBJ2-5, the V gene TRBV2; possibly TRBD1 for D (6 bases). CDR1 SNHLY and CDR2 FYNNEI come from the germline V gene. This CDR3 is 16 amino acids long. DNA for the CDR3: TGTGCCAACAGTGAAGGGGAACAGGGATTTCGGGAGACCCAGTACTTC. Its protein product is CANSEGEQGFRETQYF.

This clonotype was counted ten times or more. The rearrangement joins TRBV12-3 or TRBV12-4 to TRBJ2-7, with D tentatively TRBD2 (7 bases). The CDR3 extends over 14 amino acids. Trimming removed 2 bases from V and 3 bases from J, with 11 bases in between. CDR3 in amino acids: CASSLRGGGYEQYF. CDR3 DNA: TGTGCCAGCAGTTTAAGGGGGGGGGGCTACGAGCAGTACTTC.

This sequence joins TRBV6-2 or TRBV6-3 and TRBJ1-1, with D perhaps TRBD1 (6 bases). Germline-derived CDR1 and CDR2 are MNHEY and SVGEGT. CDR3 length equals 16 residues. Trimming took off 6 bases at V and 2 bases at J, with 19 bases between the two ends. CDR3 sequence: CASRPGGRGINTEAFF. CDR3 DNA sequence: TGTGCCAGCAGGCCCGGTGGCAGGGGTATCAACACTGAAGCTTTCTTT.

This clonotype appeared many times. In nucleotides, the CDR3 is TGTGCCAGCACCTACAACAGGGGCACCGGGGAGCTGTTTTTT. Amino acid sequence: CASTYNRGTGELFF. The chain joins TRBV6-1 to TRBJ2-2, with TRBD1 matching over 7 bases. CDR3 length: 14 amino acids. The ends lost 7 bases at V and 4 bases at J; junction bases unmatched: 6. Germline V gene data show CDR1 as MNHNS and CDR2 as SASEGT.

The chain couples TRBV7-2 to TRBJ2-7; D unresolved. CDR3 size: 13 residues. Germline V lookup: CDR1 SGHTA, CDR2 FQGNSA. Trimming took 5 bases from V and 7 from J, leaving 15 bases between them. The CDR3 region has the DNA TGTGCCAGCAGCATCGATCCAGTGGGGGAGCAGTACTTC. It yields the protein CASSIDPVGEQYF.

This clonotype was observed at least ten times. V usage is TRBV12-3 or TRBV12-4 and J usage is TRBJ2-7; D unresolved. V lost 3 bases and J lost 0, with 12 bases in between. The CDR3 has 15 amino acids. The CDR3 protein is CASSFSGFGSYEQYF. For the CDR3, the DNA is TGTGCCAGCAGTTTTTCCGGATTTGGCTCCTACGAGCAGTACTTC.

This clonotype was seen ten or more times. J is TRBJ1-1 and V is TRBV29-1, with 12 bases lining up with TRBD1. The germline V gene has CDR1 SQVTM and CDR2 ANQGSEA. The CDR3 loop spans 13 amino acids. V was pared by 4 bases and J by 5 bases, with 2 bases of the junction left unmatched. The CDR3 spells CSVVGQGATEAFF. CDR3 in DNA: TGCAGCGTTGTGGGACAGGGGGCAACTGAAGCTTTCTTT.